This is a list of T cell receptor beta chains from one sample in a study of CD4 T cells in relation to SARS-CoV-2 and coronaviruses. Antigens for these TCRs are unknown. Libraries were prepared by immunoSEQ multiplex PCR; TCRdb keeps only in-frame clonotypes and omits some of them. Of more than 35,000 clones in the sample, 70% to 80% were seen once. Sequencing was carried out using memory CD4+ T cells from PBMCs, cultured in vitro. These receptor sequences come from an adult with COVID-19. The CDR3 runs from the conserved cysteine through the conserved F or W. D genes are given only for firm matches. The size field is filled for only some rows; it gives once, few, many or a size class.

V: TRBV5-5
D: .
size: .
J: TRBJ2-3
CDR3: CASSSGALVGTDTQYF
DNA: TGTGCCAGCAGTTCCGGAGCGCTAGTGGGCACAGATACGCAGTATTTT

V: TRBV7-9
D: TRBD2
size: .
J: TRBJ2-3
CDR3: CASSPQRTSPDTQYF
DNA: TGTGCCAGCAGCCCCCAAAGGACTAGCCCAGATACGCAGTATTTT

V: TRBV7-2
D: .
size: few
J: TRBJ2-3
CDR3: CASSLRWHTDTQYF
DNA: TGTGCCAGCAGCTTGAGATGGCACACAGATACGCAGTATTTT

V: TRBV10-3
D: TRBD2
size: .
J: TRBJ2-2
CDR3: CAISDQRGGRSGELFF
DNA: TGTGCCATCAGTGATCAGCGTGGCGGGAGATCCGGGGAGCTGTTTTTT

V: TRBV7-2
D: .
size: .
J: TRBJ2-7
CDR3: CASSLFDGEQYF
DNA: TGTGCCAGCAGCCTATTTGATGGCGAGCAGTACTTC

V: TRBV6-9
D: .
size: .
J: TRBJ1-6
CDR3: CASRAGDWPLHF
DNA: TGTGCCAGCAGGGCAGGGGATTGGCCCCTCCACTTT

V: TRBV5-1
D: .
size: .
J: TRBJ2-5
CDR3: CASSYLANQETQYF
DNA: TGCGCCAGCAGCTATCTAGCAAATCAAGAGACCCAGTACTTC

V: TRBV11-2
D: TRBD1
size: .
J: TRBJ2-5
CDR3: CASSLKQGVQETQYF
DNA: TGTGCCAGCAGCCTCAAGCAGGGGGTCCAAGAGACCCAGTACTTC

V: TRBV4-1
D: .
size: .
J: TRBJ1-5
CDR3: CASSQGISNQPQHF
DNA: TGCGCCAGCAGCCAAGGGATTAGCAATCAGCCCCAGCATTTT

V: TRBV4-3
D: .
size: .
J: TRBJ2-1
CDR3: CASSQDSSSGREQFF
DNA: TGCGCCAGCAGCCAAGATTCGAGTAGCGGTCGAGAGCAGTTCTTC

V: TRBV28
D: .
size: .
J: TRBJ2-7
CDR3: CASGSIRGLSYEQYF
DNA: TGTGCCAGCGGTTCGATCCGGGGCCTCTCCTACGAGCAGTACTTC

V: TRBV9
D: .
size: .
J: TRBJ2-2
CDR3: CASSVGWEGITGELFF
DNA: TGTGCCAGCAGCGTAGGGTGGGAAGGGATCACCGGGGAGCTGTTTTTT

V: TRBV5-5
D: .
size: .
J: TRBJ1-1
CDR3: CASSFTGSTEAFF
DNA: TGTGCCAGCAGCTTTACAGGGAGCACTGAAGCTTTCTTT

V: TRBV19
D: .
size: .
J: TRBJ2-6
CDR3: CASSIHSGANVLTF
DNA: TGTGCCAGTAGTATTCACTCTGGGGCTAACGTCCTGACTTTC

V: TRBV7-3
D: TRBD1
size: once
J: TRBJ2-4
CDR3: CASSWEPGQGRNIQYF
DNA: TGTGCCAGCAGCTGGGAGCCGGGACAGGGGCGGAACATTCAGTACTTC

V: TRBV9
D: .
size: .
J: TRBJ1-1
CDR3: CASSVDRNTEAFF
DNA: TGTGCCAGCAGCGTGGACAGGAACACTGAAGCTTTCTTT

V: TRBV18
D: TRBD2
size: .
J: TRBJ2-5
CDR3: CASSPTGLAGGVGETQYF
DNA: TGTGCCAGCTCACCAACGGGACTAGCGGGAGGGGTCGGAGAGACCCAGTACTTC

V: TRBV3-1/TRBV3-2
D: .
size: .
J: TRBJ2-7
CDR3: CASSPRTAYEQYF
DNA: TGTGCCAGCAGCCCCAGGACAGCATACGAGCAGTACTTC

V: TRBV24-1
D: .
size: .
J: TRBJ2-5
CDR3: CATSDFRQVGETQYF
DNA: TGTGCCACCAGTGATTTCCGGCAGGTCGGGGAGACCCAGTACTTC

V: TRBV11-2
D: TRBD2
size: .
J: TRBJ2-3
CDR3: CASRRLAGASTDTQYF
DNA: TGTGCCAGCAGGAGACTAGCGGGCGCTAGCACAGATACGCAGTATTTT

V: TRBV5-1
D: TRBD1
size: .
J: TRBJ1-1
CDR3: CASSSGTGDTEAFF
DNA: TGCGCCAGCAGCTCGGGGACAGGGGACACTGAAGCTTTCTTT

V: TRBV12-3/TRBV12-4
D: .
size: few
J: TRBJ2-7
CDR3: CASSLAESYEQYF
DNA: TGTGCCAGCAGTTTAGCCGAAAGCTACGAGCAGTACTTC

V: TRBV3-1/TRBV3-2
D: TRBD2
size: .
J: TRBJ2-7
CDR3: CASSLRIGLAGSSYEQYF
DNA: TGTGCCAGCAGCCTCCGGATCGGACTAGCGGGTAGCTCCTACGAGCAGTACTTC

V: TRBV6-6
D: .
size: few
J: TRBJ1-5
CDR3: CASTPGVTWEPQHF
DNA: TGTGCCAGCACCCCGGGGGTGACATGGGAGCCCCAGCATTTT

V: TRBV28
D: TRBD1
size: .
J: TRBJ1-6
CDR3: CATSYGTGPPVHF
DNA: TGTGCCACCTCGTACGGGACAGGGCCCCCCGTCCACTTT

V: TRBV7-9
D: .
size: .
J: TRBJ2-5
CDR3: CASSNRPTAFKETQYF
DNA: TGTGCCAGCAGCAATCGCCCGACAGCCTTCAAAGAGACCCAGTACTTC

V: TRBV19
D: .
size: .
J: TRBJ1-1
CDR3: CASSTGRDTEAFF
DNA: TGTGCCAGTAGTACTGGAAGGGACACTGAAGCTTTCTTT

V: TRBV11-2
D: .
size: once
J: TRBJ2-5
CDR3: CASSLDGETQYF
DNA: TGTGCCAGCAGCTTAGACGGAGAGACCCAGTACTTC

V: TRBV5-1
D: .
size: .
J: TRBJ2-6
CDR3: CASSLVPLNSGANVLTF
DNA: TGCGCCAGCAGCTTGGTCCCACTTAATTCTGGGGCCAACGTCCTGACTTTC

V: TRBV28
D: .
size: .
J: TRBJ2-7
CDR3: CASSLPTFSGSSYEQYF
DNA: TGTGCCAGCAGTTTACCGACCTTTAGCGGAAGCTCCTACGAGCAGTACTTC

V: TRBV11-3
D: .
size: once
J: TRBJ2-1
CDR3: CASSLDPGGLAGGHNEQFF
DNA: TGTGCCAGCAGCTTAGATCCAGGGGGCTTGGCGGGAGGACACAATGAGCAGTTCTTC

V: TRBV28
D: .
size: .
J: TRBJ1-5
CDR3: CASSFRPGQPQHF
DNA: TGTGCCAGCAGTTTTAGGCCGGGTCAGCCCCAGCATTTT

V: TRBV4-2
D: TRBD2
size: few
J: TRBJ2-3
CDR3: CASSQEWGEGLTDTQYF
DNA: TGTGCCAGCAGCCAAGAGTGGGGGGAGGGCCTGACAGATACGCAGTATTTT

V: TRBV5-1
D: TRBD2
size: .
J: TRBJ2-1
CDR3: CASGGLAGGPNEQFF
DNA: TGCGCCAGCGGGGGACTAGCGGGAGGGCCCAATGAGCAGTTCTTC

V: TRBV2
D: TRBD1
size: .
J: TRBJ1-6
CDR3: CASSPLTGRYSPLHF
DNA: TGTGCCAGCAGCCCTTTGACAGGGAGGTATTCACCCCTCCACTTT

V: TRBV11-2
D: .
size: .
J: TRBJ2-1
CDR3: CASSLLRRSRAKYNEQFF
DNA: TGTGCCAGCAGCTTACTGCGTAGGTCGAGGGCTAAGTACAATGAGCAGTTCTTC

V: TRBV27
D: .
size: .
J: TRBJ2-1
CDR3: CASSLRRAHFNEQFF
DNA: TGTGCCAGCAGTTTAAGGAGGGCCCATTTCAATGAGCAGTTCTTC

V: TRBV28
D: .
size: .
J: TRBJ1-1
CDR3: CASSPRGALNTEAFF
DNA: TGTGCCAGCAGTCCTCGAGGGGCCCTGAACACTGAAGCTTTCTTT

V: TRBV10-2
D: TRBD1
size: .
J: TRBJ1-2
CDR3: CASSESATGYGYTF
DNA: TGCGCCAGCAGTGAGTCTGCGACAGGGTATGGCTACACCTTC

V: TRBV5-1
D: .
size: .
J: TRBJ2-5
CDR3: CASSLSTFETQYF
DNA: TGCGCCAGCAGCTTGTCGACCTTCGAGACCCAGTACTTC

V: TRBV15
D: TRBD2
size: .
J: TRBJ2-3
CDR3: CATRPWTSGTDTQYF
DNA: TGTGCCACCAGGCCCTGGACTAGCGGCACAGATACGCAGTATTTT

V: TRBV3-1/TRBV3-2
D: .
size: .
J: TRBJ1-3
CDR3: CASSQKEISGNTIYF
DNA: TGTGCCAGCAGCCAGAAAGAAATCTCTGGAAACACCATATATTTT

V: TRBV18
D: TRBD1
size: .
J: TRBJ1-3
CDR3: CASSIPTGSSGNTIYF
DNA: TGTGCCAGCTCAATCCCGACAGGGAGCTCTGGAAACACCATATATTTT

V: TRBV18
D: .
size: .
J: TRBJ2-2
CDR3: CASSPSLRAGELFF
DNA: TGTGCCAGCTCACCATCGCTCCGGGCCGGGGAGCTGTTTTTT

V: TRBV27
D: .
size: .
J: TRBJ1-2
CDR3: CASSLRRGVGNGYTF
DNA: TGTGCCAGCAGTTTACGCCGCGGTGTCGGGAATGGCTACACCTTC

V: TRBV5-1
D: .
size: .
J: TRBJ2-1
CDR3: CASTQQGGSYNEQFF
DNA: TGCGCCAGCACCCAACAGGGAGGTTCCTACAATGAGCAGTTCTTC

V: TRBV18
D: .
size: .
J: TRBJ2-5
CDR3: CASSPGEYQETQYF
DNA: TGTGCCAGCTCACCGGGGGAGTACCAAGAGACCCAGTACTTC

V: TRBV29-1
D: .
size: few
J: TRBJ2-3
CDR3: CSLKRGNTDTQYF
DNA: TGCAGTCTTAAACGGGGCAACACAGATACGCAGTATTTT

V: TRBV2
D: TRBD1
size: .
J: TRBJ2-5
CDR3: CASTRQGRGETQYF
DNA: TGTGCCAGCACCCGACAGGGCCGAGGAGAGACCCAGTACTTC

V: TRBV19
D: .
size: .
J: TRBJ2-5
CDR3: CASSIRAEQETQYF
DNA: TGTGCCAGTAGTATTAGGGCAGAACAAGAGACCCAGTACTTC

V: TRBV28
D: .
size: .
J: TRBJ1-1
CDR3: CASILGAWNTEAFF
DNA: TGTGCCAGCATTCTAGGGGCCTGGAACACTGAAGCTTTCTTT

V: TRBV4-1
D: .
size: .
J: TRBJ2-2
CDR3: CASSQEPAGQYTGELFF
DNA: TGCGCCAGCAGCCAAGAGCCGGCAGGACAGTACACCGGGGAGCTGTTTTTT

V: TRBV29-1
D: .
size: .
J: TRBJ1-2
CDR3: CSVGEYGYTF
DNA: TGCAGCGTTGGAGAGTATGGCTACACCTTC

V: TRBV27
D: .
size: few
J: TRBJ1-5
CDR3: CASSYQGNQPQHF
DNA: TGTGCCAGCAGTTACCAGGGGAATCAGCCCCAGCATTTT

V: TRBV4-1
D: .
size: once
J: TRBJ2-3
CDR3: CASSQVEQAADTQYF
DNA: TGCGCCAGCAGCCAAGTCGAACAGGCAGCAGATACGCAGTATTTT

V: TRBV6-5
D: .
size: .
J: TRBJ1-1
CDR3: CASRSQGKTEAFF
DNA: TGTGCCAGCAGATCCCAGGGGAAGACTGAAGCTTTCTTT

V: TRBV6-5
D: .
size: .
J: TRBJ1-3
CDR3: CASRDGISGNTIYF
DNA: TGTGCCAGCAGAGACGGTATTTCTGGAAACACCATATATTTT

V: TRBV18
D: TRBD1
size: .
J: TRBJ2-7
CDR3: CASSPYRDRGREQYF
DNA: TGTGCCAGCTCACCATACCGGGACAGGGGAAGGGAGCAGTACTTC

V: TRBV7-9
D: TRBD1
size: .
J: TRBJ2-3
CDR3: CASSGGQGSDTQYF
DNA: TGTGCCAGCAGCGGGGGACAGGGTTCAGATACGCAGTATTTT